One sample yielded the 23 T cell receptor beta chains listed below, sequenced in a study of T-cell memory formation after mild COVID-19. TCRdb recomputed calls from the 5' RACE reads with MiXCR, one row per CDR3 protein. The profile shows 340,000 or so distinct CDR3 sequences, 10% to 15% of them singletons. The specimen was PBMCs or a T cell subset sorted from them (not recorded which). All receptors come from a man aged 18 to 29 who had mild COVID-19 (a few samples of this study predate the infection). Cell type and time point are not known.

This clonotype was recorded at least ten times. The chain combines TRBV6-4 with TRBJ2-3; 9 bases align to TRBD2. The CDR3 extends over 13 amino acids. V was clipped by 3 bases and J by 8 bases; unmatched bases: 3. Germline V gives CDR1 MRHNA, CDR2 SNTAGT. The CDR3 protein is CASSDKTSGTQYF. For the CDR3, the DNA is TGTGCCAGCAGTGATAAGACTAGCGGTACGCAGTATTTT.

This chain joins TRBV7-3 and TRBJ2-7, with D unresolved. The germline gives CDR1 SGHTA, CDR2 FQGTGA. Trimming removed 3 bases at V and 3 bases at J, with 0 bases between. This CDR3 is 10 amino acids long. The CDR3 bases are TGTGCCAGCAGCTTCTACGAGCAGTACGTC. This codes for CASSFYEQYV.

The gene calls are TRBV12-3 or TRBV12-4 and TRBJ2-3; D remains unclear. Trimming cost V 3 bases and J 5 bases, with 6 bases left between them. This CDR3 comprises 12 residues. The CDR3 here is CASSFHEDTQYF. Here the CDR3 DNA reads TGTGCCAGCAGTTTTCACGAAGATACGCAGTATTTT.

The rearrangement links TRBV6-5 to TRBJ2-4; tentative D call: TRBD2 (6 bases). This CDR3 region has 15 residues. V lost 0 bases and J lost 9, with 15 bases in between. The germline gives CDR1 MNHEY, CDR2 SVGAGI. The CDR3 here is CASSYSGTAGSIQYF. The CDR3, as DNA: TGTGCCAGCAGTTACTCAGGAACGGCCGGGAGCATTCAGTACTTC.

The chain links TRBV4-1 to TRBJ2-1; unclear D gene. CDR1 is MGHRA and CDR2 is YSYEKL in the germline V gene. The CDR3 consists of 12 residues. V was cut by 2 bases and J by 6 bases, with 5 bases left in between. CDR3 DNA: TGCGCCAGCAGCCAATATGGCAATGAGCAGTTCTTC. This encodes CASSQYGNEQFF.

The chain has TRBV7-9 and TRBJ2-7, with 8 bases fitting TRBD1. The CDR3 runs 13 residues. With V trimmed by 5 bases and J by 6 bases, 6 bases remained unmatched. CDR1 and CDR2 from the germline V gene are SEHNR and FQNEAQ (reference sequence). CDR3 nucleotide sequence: TGTGCCAGCAGCGAGGACAGGGACGGCGAGCAGTACGTC. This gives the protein CASSEDRDGEQYV.

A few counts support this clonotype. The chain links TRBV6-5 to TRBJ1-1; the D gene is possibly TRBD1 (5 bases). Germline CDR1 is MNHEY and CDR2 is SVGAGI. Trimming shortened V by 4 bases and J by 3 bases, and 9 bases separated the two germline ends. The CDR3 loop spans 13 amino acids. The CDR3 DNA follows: TGTGCCAGCAGTTTCACAGGATACACTGAAGCTTTCTTT. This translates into CASSFTGYTEAFF.

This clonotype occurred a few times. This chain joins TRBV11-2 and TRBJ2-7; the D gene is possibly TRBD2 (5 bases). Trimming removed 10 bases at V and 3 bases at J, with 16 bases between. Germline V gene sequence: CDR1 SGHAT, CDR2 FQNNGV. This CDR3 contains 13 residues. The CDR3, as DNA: TGTGCCACGGTACCTTGGACTTACTACGAGCAGTACTTC. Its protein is CATVPWTYYEQYF.

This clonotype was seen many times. The chain's CDR3 is CASSAGAQETQYF. CDR3 bases: TGTGCCAGCAGCGCGGGGGCACAAGAGACCCAGTACTTC. The V and J genes are TRBV7-3 and TRBJ2-5, with TRBD2 as a possible D gene (7 bases). The V end lost 5 bases, the J end lost 2 bases, and 9 bases lay between the germline ends. The CDR3 length is 13 residues. Per germline, CDR1 SGHTA and CDR2 FQGTGA.

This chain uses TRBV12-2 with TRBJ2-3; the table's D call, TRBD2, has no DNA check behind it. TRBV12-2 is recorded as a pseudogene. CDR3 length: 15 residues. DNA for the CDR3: TGTGCAAGTCGCTTAGGAGCGGGGGGGCCGGATACGCAGTATTTT. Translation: CASRLGAGGPDTQYF.

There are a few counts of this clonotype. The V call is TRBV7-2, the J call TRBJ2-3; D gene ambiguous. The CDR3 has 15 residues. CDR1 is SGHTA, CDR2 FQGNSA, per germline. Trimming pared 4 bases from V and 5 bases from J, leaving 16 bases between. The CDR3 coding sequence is TGTGCCAGCAGCTCGGAACACGGGTATCGAGATACGCAGTATTTT. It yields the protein CASSSEHGYRDTQYF.

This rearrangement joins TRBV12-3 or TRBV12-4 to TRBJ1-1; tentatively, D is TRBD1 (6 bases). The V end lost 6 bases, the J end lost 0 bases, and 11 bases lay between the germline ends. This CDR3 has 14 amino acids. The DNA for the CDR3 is TGTGCCAGCAGAATTACAGGGATGAACACTGAAGCTTTCTTT. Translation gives CASRITGMNTEAFF.

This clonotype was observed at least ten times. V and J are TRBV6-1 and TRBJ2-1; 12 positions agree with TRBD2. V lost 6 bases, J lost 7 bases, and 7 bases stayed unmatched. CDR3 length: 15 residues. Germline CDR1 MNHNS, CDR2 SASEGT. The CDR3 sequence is CASSSTSGGPNEQFF. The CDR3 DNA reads TGTGCCAGCAGCTCGACTAGCGGGGGTCCAAATGAGCAGTTCTTC.

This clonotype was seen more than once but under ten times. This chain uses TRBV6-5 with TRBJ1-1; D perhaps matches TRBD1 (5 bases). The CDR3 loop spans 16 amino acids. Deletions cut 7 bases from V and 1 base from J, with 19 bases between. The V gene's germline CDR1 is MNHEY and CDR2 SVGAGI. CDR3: CASNPHQGGRNTEAFF. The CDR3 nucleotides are TGTGCCAGCAACCCTCATCAGGGCGGGAGGAACACTGAAGCTTTCTTT.

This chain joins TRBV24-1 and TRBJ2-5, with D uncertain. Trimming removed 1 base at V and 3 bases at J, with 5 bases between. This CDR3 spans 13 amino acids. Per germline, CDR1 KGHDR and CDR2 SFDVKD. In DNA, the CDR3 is TGTGCCACCAGTGATTTTCCAGAAGAGACCCAGTACTTC. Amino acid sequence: CATSDFPEETQYF.

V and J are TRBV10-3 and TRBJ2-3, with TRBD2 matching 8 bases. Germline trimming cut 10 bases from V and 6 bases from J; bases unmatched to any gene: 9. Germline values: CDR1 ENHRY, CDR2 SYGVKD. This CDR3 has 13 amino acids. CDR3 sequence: CATQTGTRDTQYF. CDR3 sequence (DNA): TGTGCCACCCAGACCGGGACTAGGGATACGCAGTATTTT.

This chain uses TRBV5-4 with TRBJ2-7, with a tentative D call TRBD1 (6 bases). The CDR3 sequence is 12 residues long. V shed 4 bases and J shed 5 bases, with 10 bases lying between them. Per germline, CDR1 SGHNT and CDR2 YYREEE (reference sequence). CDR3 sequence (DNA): TGTGCCAGCAGCGTCGACAGGAACGAGCAGTACTTC. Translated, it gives CASSVDRNEQYF.

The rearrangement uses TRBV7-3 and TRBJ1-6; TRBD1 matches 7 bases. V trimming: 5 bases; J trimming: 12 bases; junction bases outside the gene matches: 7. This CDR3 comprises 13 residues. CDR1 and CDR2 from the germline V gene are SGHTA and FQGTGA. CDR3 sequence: CASSRSTGEPLHF. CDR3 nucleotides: TGTGCCAGCAGCCGATCCACAGGGGAACCCCTCCACTTT.

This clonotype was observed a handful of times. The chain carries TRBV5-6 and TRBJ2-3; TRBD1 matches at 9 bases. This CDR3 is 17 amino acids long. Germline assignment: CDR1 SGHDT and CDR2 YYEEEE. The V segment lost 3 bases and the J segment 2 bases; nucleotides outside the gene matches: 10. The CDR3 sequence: CASSSSPRDRVTDTQYF. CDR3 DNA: TGTGCCAGCAGCTCCTCCCCCCGGGACAGGGTCACAGATACGCAGTATTTT. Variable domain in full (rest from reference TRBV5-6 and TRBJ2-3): DAGVTQSPTHLIKTRGQQVTLRCSPKSGHDTVSWYQQALGQGPQFIFQYYEEEERQRGNFPDRFSGHQFPNYSSELNVNALLLGDSALYLCASSSSPRDRVTDTQYFGPGTRLTVL.

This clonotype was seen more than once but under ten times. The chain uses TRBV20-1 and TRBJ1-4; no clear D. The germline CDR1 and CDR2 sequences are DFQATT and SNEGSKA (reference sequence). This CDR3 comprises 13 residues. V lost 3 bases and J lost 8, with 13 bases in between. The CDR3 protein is CSASYASREKLFF. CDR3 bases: TGCAGTGCTAGTTACGCTTCCCGGGAAAAACTGTTTTTT.

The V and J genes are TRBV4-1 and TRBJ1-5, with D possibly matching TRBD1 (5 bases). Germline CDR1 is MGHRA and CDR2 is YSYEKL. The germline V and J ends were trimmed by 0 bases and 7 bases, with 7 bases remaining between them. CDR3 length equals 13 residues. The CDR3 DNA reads TGCGCCAGCAGCCAAGAGTGGGACCAGCCCCAGCATTTT. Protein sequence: CASSQEWDQPQHF.

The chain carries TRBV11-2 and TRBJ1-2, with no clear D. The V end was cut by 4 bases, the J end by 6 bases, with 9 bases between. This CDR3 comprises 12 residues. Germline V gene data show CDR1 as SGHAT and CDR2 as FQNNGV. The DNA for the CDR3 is TGTGCCAGCAGCTCCGGCGGGAATGGCTACACCTTC. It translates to CASSSGGNGYTF.

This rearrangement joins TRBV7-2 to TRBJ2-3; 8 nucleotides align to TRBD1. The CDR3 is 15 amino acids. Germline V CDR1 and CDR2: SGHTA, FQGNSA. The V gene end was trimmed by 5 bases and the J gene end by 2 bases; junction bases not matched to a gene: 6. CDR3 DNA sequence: TGTGCCAGCAGCCGCAGGGGGCGAGTCACAGATACGCAGTATTTT. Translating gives CASSRRGRVTDTQYF.